Here is one TCR beta chain with its context. Its binding antigen is unknown. Base qualities are not recorded, but no much larger clone differs from it by a single base. The data derive from a study of T cell responses to AZD1222 COVID-19 vaccine (dated by TCRdb to about 2021). For the wider study: Because spike-specific TCR depth and breadth did not differ between the two schedules, AZD1222 recipients who got a second dose at roughly 4 weeks were pooled with those who got a second dose at roughly 12 weeks. Enrollment into the trials was organized by age into subgroups of 18-55, 56-69 and 70-plus years, and those subgroups contained 148, 28 and 57 TCR-sequenced participants, respectively. TCR sequencing was performed for about 240 trial participants, of whom about 200 were given two doses of AZD1222 and some 26 were given two doses of MenACWY control vaccine.

The paper's findings and limits, for the study overall: Most participants were white British and females outnumbered males, and the authors suggested that clonal diversity may have been underestimated. The 56-69-year group was small, and its depth increase did not reach significance, likely because of low power. Conclusions about previously exposed vaccinees are limited because only 6 or 7 AZD1222 recipients were SARS-CoV-2 seropositive at baseline. Spike-specific TCR breadth and depth rose significantly after two AZD1222 doses compared with day 0 and with MenACWY recipients. Reportedly, close to half of the unique spike-specific TCRs recognized epitopes lying outside the regions that are mutated in the B.1.351 and B.1.1.7 variants. The vaccine-associated CD4 TCRs covered the entire spike protein, and the dominant responses fell in regions 160-218 and 743-854. Because no day 14 peak-response samples were available, the repertoires could be characterized only after the peak T cell response.

This sample's time point label indicates: baseline before first vaccination. The vaccinee samples were drawn from two UK trials, COV001 and COV002, one of which was a single-blind randomized controlled phase 2/3 trial testing AZD1222 (ChAdOx1 nCoV-19) in healthy adults. Trial participant PBMC samples were collected at day 0 and day 28 after the second dose for TCRbeta chain sequencing. The CDR3 runs 13 amino acids, cysteine and phenylalanine included. Kept here is only the CDR3 DNA, which spans 39 bases and is read in frame from base 1. Trimming costs V 0 bases and J 8 bases, and their ends lie 13 bases apart. CDR1 and CDR2 are drawn from the germline V gene (reference sequence): GTSNPN, SVGIG. The CDR3 regions of human TCRbeta chains were analyzed by immunosequencing. On the authors' methods: Repertoire TCRs were checked for matches against a reference library of SARS-CoV-2-specific TCRs that had been generated using the MIRA antigen-specificity platform. Breadth was defined as the fraction of unique TCRs that were SARS-CoV-2-associated, and depth was defined as the fraction of total T cells that were SARS-CoV-2-associated. Each spike-specific TCR was assigned to its reactive spike region and to a CD4 or CD8 class using the MIRA data. Log10-transformed breadth and depth values were compared by one-way ANOVA with Sidak's multiple comparisons tests. The source is immuneACCESS, and TCRdb retained only in-frame sequences with V and J called. Part of the clones is not carried over; for the studies checked, unresolved V genes explain less than half of this, and the remainder is unexplained. V, J and clone size are taken as reported in that table, and D and trimming were inferred from the DNA itself. The sample records roughly 150,000 clones, about 92% of which are singletons. The top ten clones comprise around 2.3% of the sample.

Specimen: peripheral blood, collected on day 0 of AZD1222 vaccination. This receptor was taken from an adult in good health. Recombination joined TRBV30 with TRBJ1-2; confidence is insufficient to name the D gene. The CDR3 protein is CAWSVVGSGGYTF. The nucleotide sequence is TGTGCCTGGAGTGTTGTAGGAAGTGGGGGCTACACCTTC.